The next 13 T cell receptor beta chains were all read from a single sample in a study of immune cell composition in non-small cell lung cancer. Assay: immunoSEQ multiplex PCR; the TCRdb copy retains only in-frame clones and omits some. The sample shows several thousand clones, 70% to 80% of them seen only once. Normal lung was sampled as far from the tumour as possible, at least 3 cm. Source material: non-adjacent lung tissue. These receptors were collected from a human donor with non-small cell lung cancer.

This clone has a single count. This rearrangement joins TRBV4-3 to TRBJ2-1; 10 bases are shared with TRBD2. Germline V gene sequence: CDR1 LGHNA, CDR2 YSLEER. The CDR3 totals 16 residues. Germline trimming cut 4 bases from V and 4 bases from J; bases unmatched to any gene: 7. Here the CDR3 DNA reads TGCGCCAGCAGCCGAGAACGTAGCGGGGGGTACAATGAGCAGTTCTTC. Encoded protein: CASSRERSGGYNEQFF.

Turning to this clone: At the DNA level, this CDR3 is encoded by other sequences in the same sample as well. V is TRBV15 and J is TRBJ2-1; 7 bases fit TRBD2. Looked up from germline, CDR1 is LNHNV and CDR2 is YYDKDF (reference sequence). J was trimmed by 1 base and V by 0 bases; bases with no gene match: 3. This CDR3 region has 16 residues. CDR3 sequence: CATSREAGSSYNEQFF. CDR3 sequence (DNA): TGTGCCACCAGCAGAGAAGCGGGAAGTTCCTACAATGAGCAGTTCTTC.

The chain combines TRBV7-8 with TRBJ1-2, with no clear D. There are 17 residues in the CDR3. V lost 0 bases to trimming and J lost 5 bases, with 19 bases between them. The germline CDR1 and CDR2 sequences are SGHVS and FQNEAQ. The CDR3 bases are TGTGCCAGCAGCTTAGCCGTAAGTCAGTCGACGGCTTATGGCTACACCTTC. Residues: CASSLAVSQSTAYGYTF.

V is TRBV28 and J is TRBJ2-1, with 8 bases that match TRBD2. V was clipped by 2 bases and J by 9 bases; unmatched bases: 12. The CDR3 spans 16 residues. Germline V gene sequence: CDR1 MDHEN, CDR2 SYDVKM. Here the CDR3 reads CASSLVLAGSQGEQFF. CDR3 DNA: TGTGCCAGCAGTTTAGTCTTAGCGGGATCTCAGGGTGAGCAGTTCTTC.

The chain links TRBV9 to TRBJ2-7; 10 bases line up with TRBD1. With V trimmed by 3 bases and J by 4 bases, 4 bases remained unmatched. Germline CDR1 reads SGDLS; CDR2 reads YYNGEE. The CDR3 contains 14 residues. This CDR3 is CASSAGQGIYEQYF. The CDR3 DNA reads TGTGCCAGCAGCGCGGGACAGGGGATATACGAGCAGTACTTC. Full variable domain (missing parts from reference TRBV9 and TRBJ2-7): DSGVTQTPKHLITATGQRVTLRCSPRSGDLSVYWYQQSLDQGLQFLIQYYNGEERAKGNILERFSAQQFPDLHSELNLSSLELGDSALYFCASSAGQGIYEQYFGPGTRLTVT.

The chain employs TRBV7-8 and TRBJ2-5, with TRBD2 as a possible D gene (6 bases). V gave up 2 bases and J gave up 5 bases, with 27 bases separating them. The CDR3 runs to 19 residues. Germline CDR1 is SGHVS and CDR2 is FQNEAQ. CDR3 DNA: TGTGCCAGCAGCTTACGTCTGTTGCGGGGTCTAACTATGGGGGAGACCCAGTACTTC. The encoded protein is CASSLRLLRGLTMGETQYF.

The chain is built from TRBV15 and TRBJ1-4; D remains ambiguous. Germline V CDR1 and CDR2: LNHNV, YYDKDF (reference sequence). With 0 bases removed from V and 14 bases from J, the gap between germline ends came to 13 bases. The CDR3 is 13 amino acids. Here the CDR3 reads CATSRDSGRGLFF. The CDR3 coding sequence is TGTGCCACCAGCAGAGATTCGGGCCGAGGGCTGTTTTTT.

The V gene is TRBV14, the J gene TRBJ2-1; 7 bases agree with TRBD2. Germline assignment: CDR1 SGHDN and CDR2 FVKESK. Trimming cost V 4 bases and J 8 bases; bases outside gene matches: 8. The CDR3 consists of 14 residues. CDR3: CASSRYRLADEQFF. Here the CDR3 DNA reads TGTGCCAGCAGCCGATACCGACTAGCCGATGAGCAGTTCTTC.

The chain has TRBV27 and TRBJ2-2; 8 bases line up with TRBD1. The trim removed 6 bases at V and 1 base at J, leaving 7 bases unmatched. The germline gives CDR1 MNHEY, CDR2 SMNVEV (reference sequence). This CDR3 comprises 16 residues. CDR3: CASRAPGQVNTGELFF. As DNA, the CDR3 is TGTGCCAGCAGGGCCCCGGGACAGGTGAACACCGGGGAGCTGTTTTTT.

J is TRBJ1-6 and V is TRBV28, with 11 bases identical to TRBD1. The CDR3 totals 17 residues. Germline values: CDR1 MDHEN, CDR2 SYDVKM. Losses at the gene ends were 5 bases for V and 3 bases for J; bases not matched to a gene: 6. The CDR3: CASSTRDRGIYNSPLHF. The CDR3 DNA is TGTGCCAGCAGTACCCGGGACAGGGGGATCTATAATTCACCCCTCCACTTT.

The rearrangement joins TRBV14 to TRBJ1-1; D may be TRBD1 (5 bases). From germline, CDR1 is SGHDN and CDR2 FVKESK. V was pared by 0 bases and J by 4 bases, with 9 bases between. CDR3 length equals 14 residues. For the CDR3, the DNA is TGTGCCAGCAGCCAAGAATTGAGGGGCACTGAAGCTTTCTTT. Its translation: CASSQELRGTEAFF. The complete variable domain, with remaining parts taken from reference TRBV14 and TRBJ1-1, reads EAGVTQFPSHSVIEKGQTVTLRCDPISGHDNLYWYRRVMGKEIKFLLHFVKESKQDESGMPNNRFLAERTGGTYSTLKVQPAELEDSGVYFCASSQELRGTEAFFGQGTRLTVV.

This chain links TRBV27 with TRBJ1-1; 7 bases line up with TRBD1. CDR3 length: 14 amino acids. V trimming: 4 bases; J trimming: 10 bases; junction bases outside the gene matches: 12. CDR1 and CDR2 from the germline V gene are MNHEY and SMNVEV (reference sequence). The CDR3 nucleotides read TGTGCCAGCAGTTACCGCGACAGGGTTTCCAGAGCTTTCTTT. The encoded protein is CASSYRDRVSRAFF.

This chain uses TRBV14 with TRBJ1-4; D is undetermined. The CDR3 length is 15 residues. V was clipped by 4 bases and J by 4 bases, with 13 bases between them. Per the germline V gene, CDR1 is SGHDN and CDR2 is FVKESK. The chain's CDR3 is CASSLGRGGNEKLFF. The DNA for the CDR3 is TGTGCCAGCAGCCTTGGAAGAGGTGGTAATGAAAAACTGTTTTTT.